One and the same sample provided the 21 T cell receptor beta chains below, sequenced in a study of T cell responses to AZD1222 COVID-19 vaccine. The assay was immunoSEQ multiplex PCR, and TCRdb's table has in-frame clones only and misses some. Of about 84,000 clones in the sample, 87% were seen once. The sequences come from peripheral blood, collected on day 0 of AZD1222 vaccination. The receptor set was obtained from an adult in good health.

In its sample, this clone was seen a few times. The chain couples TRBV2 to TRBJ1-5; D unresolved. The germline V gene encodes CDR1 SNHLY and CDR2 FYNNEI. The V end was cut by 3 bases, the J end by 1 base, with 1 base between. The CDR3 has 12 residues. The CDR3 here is CASSESNQPQHF. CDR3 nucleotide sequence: TGTGCCAGCAGTGAGAGCAATCAGCCCCAGCATTTT.

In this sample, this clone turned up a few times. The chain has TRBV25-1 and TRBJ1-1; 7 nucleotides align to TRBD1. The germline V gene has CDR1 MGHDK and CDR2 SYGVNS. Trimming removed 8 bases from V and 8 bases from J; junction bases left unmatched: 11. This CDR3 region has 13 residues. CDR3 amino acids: CASGSATGPEAFF. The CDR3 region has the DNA TGTGCCAGCGGAAGTGCGACAGGGCCCGAAGCTTTCTTT. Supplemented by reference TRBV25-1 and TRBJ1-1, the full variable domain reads EADIYQTPRYLVIGTGKKITLECSQTMGHDKMYWYQQDPGMELHLIHYSYGVNSTEKGDLSSESTVSRIRTEHFPLTLESARPSHTSQYLCASGSATGPEAFFGQGTRLTVV.

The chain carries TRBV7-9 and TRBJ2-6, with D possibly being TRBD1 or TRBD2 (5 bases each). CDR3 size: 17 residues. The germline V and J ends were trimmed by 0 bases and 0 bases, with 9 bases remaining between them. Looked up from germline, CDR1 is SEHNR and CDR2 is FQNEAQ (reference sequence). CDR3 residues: CASSLAVGGSGANVLTF. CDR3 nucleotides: TGTGCCAGCAGCTTAGCCGTTGGGGGCTCTGGGGCCAACGTCCTGACTTTC.

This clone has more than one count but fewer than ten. CDR3 nucleotides: TGCGCCAGCAGTCTGGGAGCGAAACCCTACGAGCAGTACTTC. It specifies CASSLGAKPYEQYF. This chain connects TRBV5-1 to TRBJ2-7; TRBD2 is a possible D gene (5 bases). This CDR3 spans 14 amino acids. V lost 5 bases and J lost 2, with 14 bases in between. Looked up from germline, CDR1 is SGHRS and CDR2 is YFSETQ. Combining the CDR3 with reference TRBV5-1 and TRBJ2-7 gives the whole variable domain KAGVTQTPRYLIKTRGQQVTLSCSPISGHRSVSWYQQTPGQGLQFLFEYFSETQRNKGNFPGRFSGRQFSNSRSEMNVSTLELGDSALYLCASSLGAKPYEQYFGPGTRLTVT.

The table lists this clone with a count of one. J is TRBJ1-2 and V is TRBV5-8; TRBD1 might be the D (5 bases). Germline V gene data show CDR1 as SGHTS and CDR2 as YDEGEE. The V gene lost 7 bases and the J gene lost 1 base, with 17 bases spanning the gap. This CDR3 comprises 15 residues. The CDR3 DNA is TGTGCCAGCCGAGGGGAATTAGGGCGTAACTATGGCTACACCTTC. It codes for CASRGELGRNYGYTF.

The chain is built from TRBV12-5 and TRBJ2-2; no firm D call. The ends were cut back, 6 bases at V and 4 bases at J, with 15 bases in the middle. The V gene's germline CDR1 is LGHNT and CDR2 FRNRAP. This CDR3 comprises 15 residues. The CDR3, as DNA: TGTGCTAGTGGCCGACCTGGGGAATCCACCGGGGAGCTGTTTTTT. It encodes CASGRPGESTGELFF. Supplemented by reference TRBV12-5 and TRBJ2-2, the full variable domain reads DARVTQTPRHKVTEMGQEVTMRCQPILGHNTVFWYRQTMMQGLELLAYFRNRAPLDDSGMPKDRFSAEMPDATLATLKIQPSEPRDSAVYFCASGRPGESTGELFFGEGSRLTVL.

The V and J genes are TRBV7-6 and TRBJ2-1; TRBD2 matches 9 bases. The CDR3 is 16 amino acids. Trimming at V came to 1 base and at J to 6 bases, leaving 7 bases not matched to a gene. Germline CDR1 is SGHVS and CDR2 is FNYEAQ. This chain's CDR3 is CASSLVYAGGRNEQFF. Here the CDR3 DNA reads TGTGCCAGCAGCTTAGTCTACGCGGGAGGGCGCAATGAGCAGTTCTTC.

The CDR3 spells CASSTGLGNTEAFF. The DNA of the CDR3 is TGTGCCAGCAGCACGGGACTAGGGAACACTGAAGCTTTCTTT. The V gene is TRBV13, the J gene TRBJ1-1; D might be TRBD1 (5 bases). CDR3 length equals 14 residues. With 5 bases removed from V and 1 base from J, the gap between germline ends came to 11 bases. Germline V gene data show CDR1 as PRHDT and CDR2 as FYEKMQ (reference sequence).

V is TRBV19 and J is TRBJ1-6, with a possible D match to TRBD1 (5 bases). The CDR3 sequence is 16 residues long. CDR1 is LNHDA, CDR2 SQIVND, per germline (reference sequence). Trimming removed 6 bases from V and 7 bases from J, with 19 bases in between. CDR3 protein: CASRSEGGASNSPLHF. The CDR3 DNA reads TGTGCCAGTAGATCGGAGGGAGGGGCGTCGAATTCACCCCTCCACTTT. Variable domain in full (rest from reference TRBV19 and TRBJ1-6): DGGITQSPKYLFRKEGQNVTLSCEQNLNHDAMYWYRQDPGQGLRLIYYSQIVNDFQKGDIAEGYSVSREKKESFPLTVTSAQKNPTAFYLCASRSEGGASNSPLHFGNGTRLTVT.

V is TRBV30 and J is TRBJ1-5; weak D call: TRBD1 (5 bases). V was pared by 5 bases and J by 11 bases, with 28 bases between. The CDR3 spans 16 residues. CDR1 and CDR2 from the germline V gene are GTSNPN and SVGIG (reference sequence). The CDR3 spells CAWADPAGNRLTAQHF. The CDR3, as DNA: TGTGCCTGGGCCGATCCCGCCGGAAACAGGTTAACGGCCCAGCATTTT.

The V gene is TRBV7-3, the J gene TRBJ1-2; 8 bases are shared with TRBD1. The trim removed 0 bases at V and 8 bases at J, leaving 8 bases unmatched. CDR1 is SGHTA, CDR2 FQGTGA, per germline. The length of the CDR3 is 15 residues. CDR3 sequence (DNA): TGTGCCAGCAGCTTAACGGGGACAGGAGTTCTCGGCTACACCTTC. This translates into CASSLTGTGVLGYTF.

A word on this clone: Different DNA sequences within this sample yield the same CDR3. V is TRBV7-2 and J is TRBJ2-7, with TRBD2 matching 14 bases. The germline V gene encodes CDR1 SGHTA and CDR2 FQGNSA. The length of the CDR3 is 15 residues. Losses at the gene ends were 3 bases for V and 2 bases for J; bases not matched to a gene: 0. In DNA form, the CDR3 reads TGTGCCAGCAGCTTGGGACTAGCGGGGGCCTACGAGCAGTACTTC. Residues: CASSLGLAGAYEQYF.

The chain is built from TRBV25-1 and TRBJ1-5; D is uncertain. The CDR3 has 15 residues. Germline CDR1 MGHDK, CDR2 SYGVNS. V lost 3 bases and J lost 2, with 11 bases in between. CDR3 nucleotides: TGTGCCAGCAGTGACCCCGGGGAGGGCAATCAGCCCCAGCATTTT. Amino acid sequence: CASSDPGEGNQPQHF.

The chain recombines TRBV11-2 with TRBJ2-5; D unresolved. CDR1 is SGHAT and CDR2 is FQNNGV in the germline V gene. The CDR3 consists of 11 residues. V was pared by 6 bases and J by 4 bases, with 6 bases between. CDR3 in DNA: TGTGCCAGCAGGGCTGGAGAGACCCAGTACTTC. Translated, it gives CASRAGETQYF.

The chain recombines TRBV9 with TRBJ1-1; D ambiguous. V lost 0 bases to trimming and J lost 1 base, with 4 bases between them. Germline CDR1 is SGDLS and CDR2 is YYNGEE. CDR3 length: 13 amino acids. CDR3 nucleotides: TGTGCCAGCAGCGTAGAGGAGAACACTGAAGCTTTCTTT. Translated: CASSVEENTEAFF.

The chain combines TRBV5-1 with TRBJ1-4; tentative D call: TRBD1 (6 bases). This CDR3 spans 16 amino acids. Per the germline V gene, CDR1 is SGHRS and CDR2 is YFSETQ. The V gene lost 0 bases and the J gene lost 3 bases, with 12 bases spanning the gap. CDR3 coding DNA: TGCGCCAGCAGCTTGGAGGGCAGGGGAGCTAATGAAAAACTGTTTTTT. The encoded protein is CASSLEGRGANEKLFF.

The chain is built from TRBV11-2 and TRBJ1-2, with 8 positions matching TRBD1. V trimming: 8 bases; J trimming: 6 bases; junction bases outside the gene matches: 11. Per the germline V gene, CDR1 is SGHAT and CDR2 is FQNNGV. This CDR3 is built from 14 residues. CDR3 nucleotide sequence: TGTGCCAGCGGCCTCAGAGCAGGGGGCGATGGCTACACCTTC. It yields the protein CASGLRAGGDGYTF.

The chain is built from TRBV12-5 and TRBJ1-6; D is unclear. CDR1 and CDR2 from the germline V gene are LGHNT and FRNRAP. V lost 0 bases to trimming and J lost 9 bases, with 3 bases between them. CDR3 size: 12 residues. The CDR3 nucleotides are TGTGCTAGTGGTTTGGTACCTTCACCCCTCCACTTT. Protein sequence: CASGLVPSPLHF.

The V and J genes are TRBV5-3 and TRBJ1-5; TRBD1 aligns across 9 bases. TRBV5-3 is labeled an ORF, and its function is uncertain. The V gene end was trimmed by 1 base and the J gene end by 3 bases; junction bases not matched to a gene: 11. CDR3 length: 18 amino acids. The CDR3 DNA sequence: TGTGCCAGAAGCTTGTGGGACAGGGTGGTTACATCCAATCAGCCCCAGCATTTT. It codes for CARSLWDRVVTSNQPQHF.

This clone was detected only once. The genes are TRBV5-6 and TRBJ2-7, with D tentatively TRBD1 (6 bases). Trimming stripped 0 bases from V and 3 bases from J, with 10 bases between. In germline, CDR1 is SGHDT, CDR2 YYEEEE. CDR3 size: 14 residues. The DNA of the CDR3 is TGTGCCAGCAGCTTGGGGCAGGGGAACTACGAGCAGTACTTC. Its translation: CASSLGQGNYEQYF.

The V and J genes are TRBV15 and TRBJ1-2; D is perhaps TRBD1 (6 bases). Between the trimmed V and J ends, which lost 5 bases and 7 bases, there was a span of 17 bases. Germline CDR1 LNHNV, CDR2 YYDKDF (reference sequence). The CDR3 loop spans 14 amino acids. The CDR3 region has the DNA TGTGCCACCAGCGATACATCGGGGGCACCTGGCTACACCTTC. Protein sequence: CATSDTSGAPGYTF.